This T cell receptor (beta chain) was sequenced in a study of cytomegalovirus exposure and HLA in healthy donors. Study-wide results and limits: Reports described diagnosis of cytomegalovirus status by the classifier as highly specific and sensitive. The dataset shows that most TCR sequences were rare, while some public TCRs occurred in many donors. Cytomegalovirus association was assigned to 170 or so TCR beta chains.

Trimming left V 5 bases short and J 4 bases short, with 14 bases between. Germline loops: CDR1 KGHSH, CDR2 LQKENI. The length of the CDR3 is 14 residues. The donors were part of the validation cohort of roughly 110 subjects. That cohort was separate from the first cohort, which comprised fewer than 800 subjects. Sequenced by immunoSEQ multiplex PCR; TCRdb stores in-frame clones only, minus some. The profile shows about 150,000 clones, around 83% of them singletons. Concerning this clone itself: As yet, its antigen is unknown.

Sequenced input: PBMCs. The chain carries TRBV18 and TRBJ1-2; possible D gene TRBD1, 5 bases. The receptor was derived from a human donor in good health. The CDR3 coding sequence is TGTGCCAGCTCATCCCTTGACAGTTCCTATGGCTACACCTTC. Its translation: CASSSLDSSYGYTF.